The rows below give T cell receptor beta chains drawn from one sample of a study of cytomegalovirus exposure and HLA in healthy donors. Method: immunoSEQ multiplex PCR; TCRdb's copy keeps in-frame clones and lacks some. The table shows about 78,000 clones, with about 96% occurring only once. Sequenced sample: PBMCs. The receptors here all came from a man between 18 and 35 years old in good health and CMV-seropositive. Each CDR3 is given with its conserved first and last residue. Fields, in order: V gene, D gene, J gene, clone size, CDR3 DNA, CDR3 protein. The D gene is left open where the match is weak. Size values are once, few and many counts, or a class for expanded clones, and some rows have none.

TRBV7-9	-	TRBJ2-1	-	TGTGCCAGCAGCTTAGACAGATACAATGAGCAGTTCTTC	CASSLDRYNEQFF
TRBV6-6	TRBD2	TRBJ2-7	-	TGTGCCAGTTGGTCGGGACTAGCGGGCCGCTACGAGCAGTACTTC	CASWSGLAGRYEQYF
TRBV6-5	TRBD1	TRBJ2-2	-	TGTGCCAGCAGTCGGGACAGGCGGAACACCGGGGAGCTGTTTTTT	CASSRDRRNTGELFF
TRBV10-2	TRBD1	TRBJ2-7	once	TGCGCCAGCAGGGCCCGGGACAGGGATTACGAGCAGTACTTC	CASRARDRDYEQYF
TRBV11-2	-	TRBJ1-1	-	TGTGCCAGCAACGGACATCCCCGTGGAGCTTTCTTT	CASNGHPRGAFF
TRBV30	-	TRBJ1-1	-	TGTGCCTGGAGTGTACCCCCAGGCACTGAAGCTTTCTTT	CAWSVPPGTEAFF
TRBV19	TRBD1	TRBJ2-7	-	TGTGCCAGTAGTACCCCCTCGACAGGGATGCACGAGCAGTACTTC	CASSTPSTGMHEQYF
TRBV4-1	-	TRBJ2-1	-	TGCGCCAGCAGCCAAGTATACAATGAGCAGTTCTTC	CASSQVYNEQFF
TRBV5-4	-	TRBJ1-2	-	TGTGCCAGCAACCTGCAGGGAAACTATGGCTACACCTTC	CASNLQGNYGYTF
TRBV9	-	TRBJ2-5	-	TGTGCCAGCAGCGTAGAGACTAGTGGGACCCAGTACTTC	CASSVETSGTQYF
TRBV27	-	TRBJ2-1	-	TGTGCCAGCAACCCCAAGGGCGGGGGCTATCTTAGCAATGAGCAGTTCTTC	CASNPKGGGYLSNEQFF
TRBV29-1	-	TRBJ2-1	few	TGCAGCACCCGGACTGCATACAATGAGCAGTTCTTC	CSTRTAYNEQFF
TRBV5-1	TRBD2	TRBJ2-7	-	TGCGCCAGCAACTTGGGTCCTAGCGGGAGCTCCTACGAGCAGTACTTC	CASNLGPSGSSYEQYF
TRBV7-2	-	TRBJ1-1	-	TGTGCCAGCAGCTTAATTCGAGGGAACACTGAAGCTTTCTTT	CASSLIRGNTEAFF
TRBV29-1	-	TRBJ1-2	-	TGCAGCGTTGAAGAGACAGGCTATGGCTACACCTTC	CSVEETGYGYTF
TRBV5-5	TRBD2	TRBJ2-5	-	TGTGCCAGCAGCTACAGACTAGCGGGAGGATCCGAGACCCAGTACTTC	CASSYRLAGGSETQYF
TRBV6-5	-	TRBJ2-3	-	TGTGCCAGCAGTCTTGACTTGGCTAGCACAGATACGCAGTATTTT	CASSLDLASTDTQYF
TRBV7-8	-	TRBJ1-5	once	TGTGCCAGCAGCTTAGATGGGGGGTTTAACCAGCCCCAGCATTTT	CASSLDGGFNQPQHF
TRBV18	-	TRBJ2-7	once	TGTGCCAGCTCACGGGATACAGGATTTGACGAGCAGTACTTC	CASSRDTGFDEQYF
TRBV27	TRBD2	TRBJ2-7	-	TGTGCCAGCAGACGCCCGGGGACTAGCGACTACGAGCAGTACTTC	CASRRPGTSDYEQYF
TRBV10-1	-	TRBJ2-3	-	TGCGCCAGCAGTGAGGGTTGGTTAGCTCCGCAGTATTTT	CASSEGWLAPQYF
TRBV27	-	TRBJ2-3	-	TGTGCCAGCAGTTTAACCCCGGGTACGCAGTATTTT	CASSLTPGTQYF
TRBV7-3	TRBD2	TRBJ2-7	-	TGTGCCACCGACGGGGGACTAGCCTGCGAGCAGTACTTC	CATDGGLACEQYF
TRBV2	-	TRBJ2-5	-	TGTGCCAGCAGGATCCGGGACAACCAAGAGACCCAGTACTTC	CASRIRDNQETQYF
TRBV5-4	TRBD2	TRBJ2-5	-	TGTGCCAGCAGCAAGCTAGCGGGAGGGCCACTCGAGACCCAGTACTTC	CASSKLAGGPLETQYF
TRBV5-1	-	TRBJ2-5	-	TGCGCCAGCAGCCCTGGGGCCCAGGGGCGAGGTCGGGAGACCCAGTACTTC	CASSPGAQGRGRETQYF